One and the same sample provided the 15 T cell receptor beta chains below, sequenced in a study of CD8+ T cells in alopecia areata. Reverse transcribed after extraction, RNA yielded cDNA as the sequencing template. The assay was immunoSEQ multiplex PCR, and TCRdb's table has in-frame clones only and misses some. The repertoire has hundreds of thousands of clones, more than 45% of them found once; the top ten carry 0.45%. The sample here was CD4+ T cells sorted from blood, taken at week 0. The source is a human donor with alopecia areata.

This clone was counted a few times. The chain has TRBV30 and TRBJ1-5, with D unclear. Germline V gives CDR1 GTSNPN, CDR2 SVGIG (reference sequence). V lost 0 bases and J lost 5, with 8 bases in between. This CDR3 contains 13 residues. CDR3 sequence reads: CAWSVLWDQPQHF. CDR3 nucleotide sequence: TGTGCCTGGAGTGTATTGTGGGATCAGCCCCAGCATTTT.

The chain combines TRBV6-5 with TRBJ1-6; perhaps TRBD1 as D (5 bases). Germline V gene lookup returns CDR1 MNHEY and CDR2 SVGAGI. The CDR3 has 15 residues. The V end lost 6 bases, the J end lost 6 bases, and 15 bases lay between the germline ends. The CDR3 nucleotides read TGTGCCAGCAGGACCAGCTGGGACGGTAATTCACCCCTCCACTTT. Its translation: CASRTSWDGNSPLHF.

CDR3 in amino acids: CASSVTPGNTDTQYF. CDR3 DNA sequence: TGTGCCAGCAGCGTAACTCCCGGTAACACAGATACGCAGTATTTT. J is TRBJ2-3 and V is TRBV9, with D uncertain. V shed 1 base and J shed 2 bases, with 11 bases lying between them. The CDR3 sequence is 15 residues long. The germline V gene encodes CDR1 SGDLS and CDR2 YYNGEE.

Note on this clone: Other nucleotide sequences from this sample produce the same CDR3. The chain is built from TRBV5-6 and TRBJ2-7; D unclear. From germline, CDR1 is SGHDT and CDR2 YYEEEE. V was trimmed by 2 bases and J by 4 bases, leaving 13 bases between them. The CDR3 runs to 14 residues. CDR3 coding DNA: TGTGCCAGCAGCTTAGTGGGCAGTACTTACGAGCAGTACTTC. Its protein product is CASSLVGSTYEQYF.

V is TRBV7-3 and J is TRBJ2-1, with a weak D call TRBD2 (5 bases). V was shortened by 3 bases and J by 6 bases, with 9 bases between the two germline ends. Germline-derived CDR1 and CDR2 are SGHTA and FQGTGA. This CDR3 has 13 amino acids. CDR3 protein: CASSFRGSNEQFF. The CDR3 DNA reads TGTGCCAGCAGCTTTCGTGGGAGCAATGAGCAGTTCTTC.

This rearrangement joins TRBV30 to TRBJ2-7; tentatively, D is TRBD2 (6 bases). V shed 2 bases and J shed 5 bases, with 22 bases lying between them. CDR3 size: 16 residues. The germline V gene has CDR1 GTSNPN and CDR2 SVGIG (reference sequence). In nucleotides, the CDR3 is TGTGCCTGGAGTTCCTTGGGAGGTACTTATCTCCACGAGCAGTACTTC. Protein sequence: CAWSSLGGTYLHEQYF.

This chain links TRBV9 with TRBJ1-2; maybe TRBD1 (5 bases). The CDR3 is 11 amino acids. V gave up 7 bases and J gave up 13 bases, with 17 bases separating them. CDR1 is SGDLS and CDR2 is YYNGEE in the germline V gene. CDR3 DNA: TGTGCCAGCGGGGGGGACCGCTTCCTCACCTTC. Translated: CASGGDRFLTF.

This clone was observed once. CDR3 sequence (DNA): TGCGCCAGCAGCCAAGATGGCCGTTTACAGACCCAGTACTTC. Protein: CASSQDGRLQTQYF. J is TRBJ2-5 and V is TRBV4-1, with unresolved D. Germline V lookup: CDR1 MGHRA, CDR2 YSYEKL. Trimming removed 0 bases at V and 6 bases at J, with 11 bases between. This CDR3 has 14 amino acids.

This clone was recorded a few times. The DNA for the CDR3 is TGCGCCAGCAGCTTCGGAGGGAGTCGTTTGGGTTCACCCCTCCACTTT. The encoded protein is CASSFGGSRLGSPLHF. The V and J genes are TRBV5-1 and TRBJ1-6; D is undetermined. Trimming stripped 2 bases from V and 9 bases from J, with 18 bases between. The V gene's germline CDR1 is SGHRS and CDR2 YFSETQ. The CDR3 loop spans 16 amino acids.

The V and J genes are TRBV7-2 and TRBJ1-1, with a tentative D call TRBD1 (6 bases). The CDR3 loop spans 16 amino acids. The germline gives CDR1 SGHTA, CDR2 FQGNSA. Between the trimmed V and J ends, which lost 4 bases and 1 base, there was a span of 16 bases. Here the CDR3 reads CASSWPRGQTNTEAFF. In DNA form, the CDR3 reads TGTGCCAGCAGCTGGCCTAGGGGACAAACGAACACTGAAGCTTTCTTT.

This clone was counted once. The chain is built from TRBV2 and TRBJ2-2, with D unresolved. CDR3 size: 15 residues. Germline CDR1 is SNHLY and CDR2 is FYNNEI. Trimming stripped 4 bases from V and 6 bases from J, with 15 bases between. CDR3: CASSVLAEAAGELFF. CDR3 nucleotide sequence: TGTGCCAGCAGTGTTCTCGCAGAGGCGGCCGGGGAGCTGTTTTTT.

The chain recombines TRBV7-9 with TRBJ1-4; D call uncertain. The germline CDR1 and CDR2 sequences are SEHNR and FQNEAQ (reference sequence). The CDR3 loop spans 13 amino acids. The V gene lost 5 bases and the J gene lost 5 bases, with 9 bases spanning the gap. CDR3 protein: CASSPGPNEKLFF. The CDR3, as DNA: TGTGCCAGCAGCCCCGGCCCCAATGAAAAACTGTTTTTT. The complete variable domain, with remaining parts taken from reference TRBV7-9 and TRBJ1-4, reads DTGVSQNPRHKITKRGQNVTFRCDPISEHNRLYWYRQTLGQGPEFLTYFQNEAQLEKSRLLSDRFSAERPKGSFSTLEIQRTEQGDSAMYLCASSPGPNEKLFFGSGTQLSVL.

The chain is built from TRBV30 and TRBJ1-5; D is ambiguous. Germline lookup yields CDR1 GTSNPN and CDR2 SVGIG (reference sequence). The length of the CDR3 is 14 residues. V lost 3 bases, J lost 0 bases, and 9 bases lay in between. The CDR3 DNA sequence: TGTGCCTGGAGGCCTAATTATAGCAATCAGCCCCAGCATTTT. This sequence encodes CAWRPNYSNQPQHF.

This sequence joins TRBV9 and TRBJ1-5, with D possibly matching TRBD1 (5 bases). V was cut by 0 bases and J by 6 bases, with 13 bases left in between. The CDR3 contains 15 residues. CDR1 SGDLS and CDR2 YYNGEE come from the germline V gene. CDR3 region: CASSVAGSLGQPQHF. As DNA, the CDR3 is TGTGCCAGCAGCGTAGCAGGGTCCCTCGGTCAGCCCCAGCATTTT.

This clone was counted between two and nine times. The CDR3 nucleotides are TGTGCCAGCAGCGTTGAGAGGGAGAATGAGCAGTTCTTC. This sequence encodes CASSVERENEQFF. The genes are TRBV2 and TRBJ2-1, with a weak D call TRBD2 (5 bases). Germline values: CDR1 SNHLY, CDR2 FYNNEI. The CDR3 runs 13 residues. The germline V and J ends were trimmed by 6 bases and 7 bases, with 13 bases remaining between them.